These T cell receptor beta chains were read from a single sample in a study of T cell clusters in autoimmune cytopenias. One entry per CDR3 protein, without DNA, is what TCRdb gives after re-calling the multiplex PCR reads. The repertoire shows thousands of distinct CDR3 sequences; the top ten hold 6.5% to 8%. The same sample was also used in a study of T cell repertoires in aging, cancer and after chemotherapy.

The sample consisted of peripheral blood. Receptors originate from a human donor in good health. Each CDR3 is given with its conserved first and last residue. Rows may omit the clone size; those that give it use once, few, many or a size class.

size: -; V: TRBV4-1; J: TRBJ2-7; CDR3: CASSPLLAGASEQYF
size: -; V: TRBV6-2/TRBV6-3; J: TRBJ1-1; CDR3: CASSMTGTGAITEAFF
size: medium-sized; V: TRBV19; J: TRBJ1-2; CDR3: CASTPTGTFGGYTF
size: -; V: TRBV5-6; J: TRBJ1-6; CDR3: CASSLEPGGESPLHF
size: -; V: TRBV12-3/TRBV12-4; J: TRBJ1-1; CDR3: CASSLTGGNTEAFF
size: medium-sized; V: TRBV29-1; J: TRBJ1-1; CDR3: CSVIQGGTEAFF
size: medium-sized; V: TRBV19; J: TRBJ2-1; CDR3: CASSIIPSEQFF
size: -; V: TRBV4-1; J: TRBJ2-2; CDR3: CASSLGLANTGELFF
size: medium-sized; V: TRBV6-2/TRBV6-3; J: TRBJ2-2; CDR3: CASTKGEVGELFF
size: -; V: TRBV20-1; J: TRBJ2-1; CDR3: CSASRTPREQFF
size: medium-sized; V: TRBV10-3; J: TRBJ2-1; CDR3: CAIRTSGGDLNEQFF
size: medium-sized; V: TRBV19; J: TRBJ2-3; CDR3: CASSSPAAPSTDTQYF
size: -; V: TRBV20-1; J: TRBJ1-1; CDR3: CSAKTGDTEAFF
size: large; V: TRBV18; J: TRBJ2-7; CDR3: CASSDGYGSYEQYF
size: medium-sized; V: TRBV11-2; J: TRBJ2-7; CDR3: CASSLGEGGGHYEQYF
size: medium-sized; V: TRBV6-5; J: TRBJ2-1; CDR3: CASSWTSGGVGGEQFF
size: -; V: TRBV4-2; J: TRBJ1-4; CDR3: CASSPKLGRTNEKLFF
size: -; V: TRBV4-3; J: TRBJ2-3; CDR3: CASSLERGALTDTQYF
size: -; V: TRBV27; J: TRBJ1-1; CDR3: CASSPDGIGPGAEAFF
size: medium-sized; V: TRBV6-1; J: TRBJ2-2; CDR3: CASSYSTSGDETGELFF
size: -; V: TRBV14; J: TRBJ1-1; CDR3: CASSQFEKAFF
size: medium-sized; V: TRBV19; J: TRBJ2-5; CDR3: CASSMNSQETQYF
size: -; V: TRBV6-2/TRBV6-3; J: TRBJ2-1; CDR3: CASSSPRSGSASNEQFF
size: medium-sized; V: TRBV12-3/TRBV12-4; J: TRBJ2-3; CDR3: CASSLRAGGATDTQYF
size: -; V: TRBV12-3/TRBV12-4; J: TRBJ2-1; CDR3: CASSPRGVSYNEQFF
size: -; V: TRBV12-3/TRBV12-4; J: TRBJ2-7; CDR3: CASSGLAGGWLHEQYF
size: medium-sized; V: TRBV18; J: TRBJ2-1; CDR3: CASSADGNSYNEQFF
size: medium-sized; V: TRBV5-6; J: TRBJ2-3; CDR3: CASSPRPGGAGLDTQYF
size: -; V: TRBV4-2; J: TRBJ2-1; CDR3: CASSQVSPGSYNEQFF
size: -; V: TRBV4-3; J: TRBJ1-1; CDR3: CASSQEAQALGGANTEAFF